These 15 T cell receptor beta chains were sequenced from one sample in a study of shared clonotypes between healthy human individuals. Using immunoSEQ multiplex PCR, the repertoire was profiled, and TCRdb retains in-frame clones only, with some absent. The profile shows about 2.4 million clones, roughly 93% of them singletons. Sequencing was performed on naive CD4+ T cells from PBMCs. Specified subset: CD45RA+ positively selected. The source is a man between 18 and 29 years old in good health. Some clones in this sample may be carry-over from other donors' samples.

The CDR3 loop reads CASSYRRESSGNTIYF. CDR3 in DNA: TGTGCCAGCAGTTACCGACGGGAGAGCTCTGGAAACACCATATATTTT. The chain combines TRBV6-6 with TRBJ1-3; D not resolved. Per germline, CDR1 MNHNY and CDR2 SVGAGI (reference sequence). V was trimmed by 2 bases and J by 0 bases, leaving 11 bases between them. This CDR3 is built from 16 residues.

J is TRBJ2-1 and V is TRBV9; 10 bases line up with TRBD2. The length of the CDR3 is 16 residues. The ends lost 0 bases at V and 9 bases at J; junction bases unmatched: 9. Germline assignment: CDR1 SGDLS and CDR2 YYNGEE. CDR3 amino acids: CASSVVPAGGPGEQFF. CDR3 bases: TGTGCCAGCAGCGTAGTTCCAGCGGGAGGGCCCGGTGAGCAGTTCTTC.

The genes are TRBV28 and TRBJ2-7; D unresolved. This CDR3 is 13 amino acids long. V was pared by 6 bases and J by 7 bases, with 16 bases between. CDR1 is MDHEN, CDR2 SYDVKM, per germline. CDR3 residues: CASSRPFDKEQYF. The CDR3 DNA sequence: TGTGCCAGCAGCCGACCCTTTGACAAGGAGCAGTACTTC. Full variable domain (outside the CDR3, taken from reference TRBV28 and TRBJ2-7): DVKVTQSSRYLVKRTGEKVFLECVQDMDHENMFWYRQDPGLGLRLIYFSYDVKMKEKGDIPEGYSVSREKKERFSLILESASTNQTSMYLCASSRPFDKEQYFGPGTRLTVT.

The rearrangement links TRBV28 to TRBJ2-1; no definite D call. The germline gives CDR1 MDHEN, CDR2 SYDVKM. V lost 6 bases, J lost 12 bases, and 18 bases lay in between. This CDR3 has 13 amino acids. The CDR3 reads CASRGNPAWGQFF. The CDR3 bases are TGTGCCAGCAGGGGTAACCCTGCCTGGGGGCAGTTCTTC.

This sequence joins TRBV4-1 and TRBJ2-3; 9 positions agree with TRBD2. Trimming removed 0 bases from V and 5 bases from J; junction bases left unmatched: 9. The CDR3 has 17 residues. Germline V gene data show CDR1 as MGHRA and CDR2 as YSYEKL. The CDR3 sequence: CASSQDKSSGVEDTQYF. CDR3 nucleotide sequence: TGCGCCAGCAGCCAAGATAAGTCTAGCGGGGTTGAAGATACGCAGTATTTT.

This clone occurred once. The rearrangement links TRBV11-2 to TRBJ1-4; D gene uncertain. Deletions cut 1 base from V and 7 bases from J, with 22 bases between. Germline-derived CDR1 and CDR2 are SGHAT and FQNNGV. This CDR3 contains 18 residues. The CDR3 loop is CASSLAVSVGKKREKLFF. CDR3 nucleotide sequence: TGTGCCAGCAGCTTAGCGGTTTCCGTGGGCAAGAAACGTGAAAAACTGTTTTTT.

CDR3: CASSFSGSSYTQYF. DNA of the CDR3: TGTGCCAGCAGCTTCAGCGGGAGTTCTTATACGCAGTATTTT. V usage is TRBV11-2 and J usage is TRBJ2-3, with 8 bases identical to TRBD2. The CDR3 runs 14 residues. Per germline, CDR1 SGHAT and CDR2 FQNNGV. The trim removed 3 bases at V and 7 bases at J, leaving 6 bases unmatched.

Comments on this clone: The sample contains more than one DNA sequence encoding this CDR3. V and J are TRBV27 and TRBJ2-7; D unclear. The CDR3 runs 13 residues. CDR1 and CDR2 (germline): MNHEY, SMNVEV (reference sequence). The V gene lost 4 bases and the J gene lost 1 base, with 8 bases spanning the gap. In DNA form, the CDR3 reads TGTGCCAGCAGTTCATCATTTTCCTACGAGCAGTACTTC. Amino acids: CASSSSFSYEQYF.

This chain links TRBV7-9 with TRBJ1-3; weak D call: TRBD1 (6 bases). Trimming removed 4 bases from V and 7 bases from J, with 20 bases in between. In germline, CDR1 is SEHNR, CDR2 FQNEAQ (reference sequence). The CDR3 has 16 residues. The CDR3 sequence: CASSSGDGSMWNTIYF. The DNA of the CDR3 is TGTGCCAGCAGCTCAGGGGACGGCAGTATGTGGAACACCATATATTTT.

As regards this clone: Additional DNA sequences in this sample encode the identical CDR3. The rearrangement links TRBV7-9 to TRBJ2-5; D perhaps matches TRBD2 (5 bases). The germline V and J ends were trimmed by 5 bases and 5 bases, with 6 bases remaining between them. This CDR3 comprises 11 residues. Germline V lookup: CDR1 SEHNR, CDR2 FQNEAQ (reference sequence). The CDR3 DNA reads TGTGCCAGCAGCCGAGGGGAGACCCAGTACTTC. The encoded protein is CASSRGETQYF.

This chain's CDR3 is CASNQGGYTGELFF. The DNA of the CDR3 is TGTGCCAGTAACCAGGGGGGTTACACCGGGGAGCTGTTTTTT. The genes are TRBV19 and TRBJ2-2; tentatively, D is TRBD1 (7 bases). Trimming took off 7 bases at V and 3 bases at J, with 12 bases between the two ends. CDR3 length equals 14 residues. Germline V gives CDR1 LNHDA, CDR2 SQIVND (reference sequence).

V usage is TRBV10-3 and J usage is TRBJ1-2, with 7 bases fitting TRBD1. The CDR3 extends over 15 amino acids. J lost 4 bases, V lost 5 bases, and 10 bases had no gene match. CDR1 is ENHRY, CDR2 SYGVKD, per germline. The DNA of the CDR3 is TGTGCCATCAGTATTACGACAGGGCCTTTCTATGGCTACACCTTC. It yields the protein CAISITTGPFYGYTF.

This rearrangement joins TRBV19 to TRBJ1-3; maybe TRBD1 (5 bases). Germline CDR1 LNHDA, CDR2 SQIVND (reference sequence). This CDR3 is 15 amino acids long. V lost 7 bases to trimming and J lost 0 bases, with 13 bases between them. CDR3 sequence: CASKPQVLSGNTIYF. As DNA, the CDR3 is TGTGCCAGTAAGCCACAGGTCCTCTCTGGAAACACCATATATTTT.

This chain connects TRBV4-1 to TRBJ2-3; 8 bases map to TRBD2. Per germline, CDR1 MGHRA and CDR2 YSYEKL. The length of the CDR3 is 15 residues. V lost 0 bases and J lost 5; bases outside the gene matches: 4. The chain's CDR3 is CASSQDGGRRDTQYF. The CDR3 DNA sequence: TGCGCCAGCAGCCAAGACGGCGGGAGGCGAGATACGCAGTATTTT.

The rearrangement joins TRBV2 to TRBJ1-4, with D hard to call. Trimming took off 5 bases at V and 7 bases at J, with 20 bases between the two ends. The CDR3 covers 16 residues. Germline V gene data show CDR1 as SNHLY and CDR2 as FYNNEI. CDR3 sequence: CASSRMGDVKGEKLFF. For the CDR3, the DNA is TGTGCCAGCAGTAGGATGGGTGACGTTAAGGGTGAAAAACTGTTTTTT.